This entry lists 27 T cell receptor beta chains sequenced from one sample in a study of control samples from healthy donors and cancer patients. Here immunoSEQ multiplex PCR was the method, and the copy in TCRdb shows in-frame clones only, minus some. The table lists approximately 140,000 clones, around 94% of them singletons. Sequences were obtained from blood. The receptors here all came from a man between 40 and 49 years old in good health.

In this sample, this clone turned up once. This chain links TRBV20-1 with TRBJ2-1; 9 positions agree with TRBD1. The length of the CDR3 is 16 residues. The germline V gene encodes CDR1 DFQATT and CDR2 SNEGSKA (reference sequence). V lost 3 bases to trimming and J lost 8 bases; unmatched junction nucleotides: 14. CDR3 region: CSASGSGGDRVDEQFF. CDR3 coding DNA: TGCAGTGCTAGTGGCAGTGGTGGGGACAGGGTTGATGAGCAGTTCTTC.

The rearrangement joins TRBV10-3 to TRBJ1-5; no reliable D call. The CDR3 covers 13 residues. Germline V gene sequence: CDR1 ENHRY, CDR2 SYGVKD. V lost 6 bases, J lost 0 bases, and 6 bases lay in between. The DNA for the CDR3 is TGTGCCATCAGCTCCAATAGCAATCAGCCCCAGCATTTT. This gives the protein CAISSNSNQPQHF.

The chain has TRBV27 and TRBJ2-7, with 9 bases matching TRBD2. This CDR3 has 14 residues. V dropped 2 bases and J dropped 7; count of bases not matched to a gene: 6. Per the germline V gene, CDR1 is MNHEY and CDR2 is SMNVEV (reference sequence). Written as DNA, the CDR3 is TGTGCCAGCAGTTTAAGAGCGGGAGGTAGGGAGCAGTACTTC. As protein: CASSLRAGGREQYF.

The rearrangement links TRBV7-3 to TRBJ2-3, with a tentative D call TRBD2 (5 bases). Germline assignment: CDR1 SGHTA and CDR2 FQGTGA. The V gene lost 2 bases and the J gene lost 5 bases, with 8 bases spanning the gap. The CDR3 totals 13 residues. The CDR3 protein is CASSLSGRDTQYF. In DNA, the CDR3 is TGTGCCAGCAGCTTATCGGGAAGAGATACGCAGTATTTT.

The chain recombines TRBV28 with TRBJ1-1, with 7 bases lining up with TRBD1. CDR1 MDHEN and CDR2 SYDVKM come from the germline V gene. The CDR3 extends over 13 amino acids. Germline trimming cut 2 bases from V and 3 bases from J; bases unmatched to any gene: 0. CDR3 nucleotides: TGTGCCAGCAGTTTAACAGGGGACACTGAAGCTTTCTTT. Protein product: CASSLTGDTEAFF. Supplemented by reference TRBV28 and TRBJ1-1, the full variable domain reads DVKVTQSSRYLVKRTGEKVFLECVQDMDHENMFWYRQDPGLGLRLIYFSYDVKMKEKGDIPEGYSVSREKKERFSLILESASTNQTSMYLCASSLTGDTEAFFGQGTRLTVV.

V and J are TRBV6-5 and TRBJ1-2; TRBD1 might be the D (5 bases). The CDR3 has 12 residues. The ends were cut back, 4 bases at V and 4 bases at J, with 7 bases in the middle. The germline V gene encodes CDR1 MNHEY and CDR2 SVGAGI. Here the CDR3 DNA reads TGTGCCAGCAGTTTCGACAGCTATGGCTACACCTTC. Translated, it gives CASSFDSYGYTF.

J is TRBJ1-5 and V is TRBV4-1; D is uncertain. V dropped 0 bases and J dropped 4 bases, with 10 bases sitting between them. Germline CDR1 and CDR2: MGHRA and YSYEKL. The CDR3 runs to 15 residues. The CDR3 loop reads CASSQDSQFNQPQHF. In nucleotides, the CDR3 is TGCGCCAGCAGCCAAGATTCCCAGTTTAATCAGCCCCAGCATTTT.

The rearrangement uses TRBV11-2 and TRBJ2-1; 10 bases are a match to TRBD2. This CDR3 has 14 residues. V gave up 0 bases and J gave up 9 bases; unmatched junction bases: 2. Germline loops: CDR1 SGHAT, CDR2 FQNNGV. The CDR3 nucleotides read TGTGCCAGCAGCTTAGAACGACTAGCGGGTGAGCAGTTCTTC. It translates to CASSLERLAGEQFF.

V gene TRBV12-5 combines with J gene TRBJ1-4; D may be TRBD1 (5 bases). Between the trimmed V and J ends, which lost 6 bases and 4 bases, there was a span of 12 bases. Germline lookup yields CDR1 LGHNT and CDR2 FRNRAP. The CDR3 runs to 14 residues. The CDR3 here is CASGPGRDNEKLFF. The DNA for the CDR3 is TGTGCTAGTGGACCGGGACGGGATAATGAAAAACTGTTTTTT. The complete variable domain, with remaining parts taken from reference TRBV12-5 and TRBJ1-4, reads DARVTQTPRHKVTEMGQEVTMRCQPILGHNTVFWYRQTMMQGLELLAYFRNRAPLDDSGMPKDRFSAEMPDATLATLKIQPSEPRDSAVYFCASGPGRDNEKLFFGSGTQLSVL.

The V and J genes are TRBV24-1 and TRBJ2-2, with 11 bases that match TRBD2. CDR1 is KGHDR and CDR2 is SFDVKD in the germline V gene. CDR3 length equals 17 residues. V trimming: 5 bases; J trimming: 3 bases; junction bases outside the gene matches: 7. The CDR3 DNA sequence: TGTGCCACCAGTGGAAGACTAGCGGGGACAGACACCGGGGAGCTGTTTTTT. Amino acids: CATSGRLAGTDTGELFF.

This clone was counted a single time. The chain joins TRBV5-6 to TRBJ1-4, with 7 bases identical to TRBD1. J lost 8 bases, V lost 6 bases, and 10 bases had no gene match. The CDR3 spans 14 residues. Germline loops: CDR1 SGHDT, CDR2 YYEEEE. CDR3 DNA sequence: TGTGCCAGCACCGACGACAGGGCGAGGGAAAAACTGTTTTTT. Amino acid sequence: CASTDDRAREKLFF.

V and J are TRBV9 and TRBJ1-6; D remains ambiguous. The germline V gene encodes CDR1 SGDLS and CDR2 YYNGEE. There are 13 residues in the CDR3. Trimming left V 0 bases short and J 8 bases short, with 6 bases between. The CDR3 here is CASSVVGDSPLHF. CDR3 coding DNA: TGTGCCAGCAGCGTAGTTGGTGATTCACCCCTCCACTTT.

The CDR3 coding sequence is TGCAGCGTTGATGAGACATACCCCTCTGGAAACACCATATATTTT. Translating gives CSVDETYPSGNTIYF. The chain recombines TRBV29-1 with TRBJ1-3; no firm D call. Per the germline V gene, CDR1 is SQVTM and CDR2 is ANQGSEA. Deletions cut 3 bases from V and 0 bases from J, with 12 bases between. This CDR3 is 15 amino acids long. The full variable domain, its missing parts supplied by reference TRBV29-1 and TRBJ1-3, is SAVISQKPSRDICQRGTSLTIQCQVDSQVTMMFWYRQQPGQSLTLIATANQGSEATYESGFVIDKFPISRPNLTFSTLTVSNMSPEDSSIYLCSVDETYPSGNTIYFGEGSWLTVV.

This chain connects TRBV4-1 to TRBJ1-1; no firm D call. The CDR3 spans 14 residues. V was shortened by 2 bases and J by 5 bases, with 12 bases between the two germline ends. Germline lookup yields CDR1 MGHRA and CDR2 YSYEKL. In DNA form, the CDR3 reads TGCGCCAGCAGCCAATTACCTTCAGCGACTGAAGCTTTCTTT. Translating it yields CASSQLPSATEAFF.

The rearrangement uses TRBV6-5 and TRBJ2-5; weak D call: TRBD2 (6 bases). Looked up from germline, CDR1 is MNHEY and CDR2 is SVGAGI. The V gene lost 0 bases and the J gene lost 2 bases, with 7 bases spanning the gap. The CDR3 totals 14 residues. CDR3 sequence reads: CASSYSGGQETQYF. CDR3 in DNA: TGTGCCAGCAGTTACTCGGGGGGTCAAGAGACCCAGTACTTC.

This chain joins TRBV5-1 and TRBJ2-2; 12 positions agree with TRBD1. V lost 5 bases to trimming and J lost 5 bases; unmatched junction nucleotides: 7. The germline V gene encodes CDR1 SGHRS and CDR2 YFSETQ. CDR3 length equals 16 residues. The CDR3: CASSKGQGARTGELFF. In DNA, the CDR3 is TGCGCCAGCAGTAAGGGACAGGGGGCGCGGACCGGGGAGCTGTTTTTT.

The chain joins TRBV28 to TRBJ2-7, with 11 bases aligning to TRBD2. This CDR3 contains 14 residues. Per the germline V gene, CDR1 is MDHEN and CDR2 is SYDVKM. The V segment lost 5 bases and the J segment 3 bases; nucleotides outside the gene matches: 3. The CDR3 protein is CASSPTSGSYEQYF. The DNA of the CDR3 is TGTGCCAGCAGTCCCACTAGCGGGAGCTACGAGCAGTACTTC.

This clone has just one count. The chain links TRBV20-1 to TRBJ2-1, with TRBD2 matching over 8 bases. Per germline, CDR1 DFQATT and CDR2 SNEGSKA (reference sequence). V trimming: 3 bases; J trimming: 4 bases; junction bases outside the gene matches: 5. The CDR3 runs to 14 residues. DNA for the CDR3: TGCAGTGCTAGTAGGTTAGCGGGGTACAATGAGCAGTTCTTC. Translating gives CSASRLAGYNEQFF.

V gene TRBV27 combines with J gene TRBJ2-5; the D gene could be TRBD1 or TRBD2 (5 bases each). V dropped 6 bases and J dropped 4 bases, with 15 bases sitting between them. The CDR3 covers 14 residues. CDR1 is MNHEY and CDR2 is SMNVEV in the germline V gene (reference sequence). The CDR3 DNA sequence: TGTGCCAGCAGCCGTCCAGGGAGATTAGAGACCCAGTACTTC. This codes for CASSRPGRLETQYF.

CDR3 coding DNA: TGTGCCAGTAGTACTATGACTAATGAAAAACTGTTTTTT. Protein product: CASSTMTNEKLFF. The genes are TRBV19 and TRBJ1-4; D is unclear. The CDR3 runs to 13 residues. Germline V CDR1 and CDR2: LNHDA, SQIVND (reference sequence). Trimming shortened V by 4 bases and J by 2 bases, and 5 bases separated the two germline ends.

The chain combines TRBV6-2 or TRBV6-3 with TRBJ2-1; 11 bases map to TRBD2. CDR1 MNHEY and CDR2 SVGEGT come from the germline V gene. The trim removed 6 bases at V and 1 base at J, leaving 2 bases unmatched. This CDR3 spans 15 amino acids. The CDR3 reads CASSPSGGSYNEQFF. DNA of the CDR3: TGTGCCAGCAGCCCTAGCGGGGGGTCCTACAATGAGCAGTTCTTC.

This clone was recorded a few times. The rearrangement uses TRBV12-3 or TRBV12-4 and TRBJ1-1; D is possibly TRBD1 (6 bases). The CDR3 spans 13 residues. Trimming stripped 6 bases from V and 4 bases from J, with 12 bases between. CDR3 DNA sequence: TGTGCCAGCAGCTCCGGACAGCCCACTGAAGCTTTCTTT. Its translation: CASSSGQPTEAFF.

V usage is TRBV28 and J usage is TRBJ2-7, with TRBD2 matching over 8 bases. Germline CDR1 and CDR2: MDHEN and SYDVKM. CDR3 length: 14 amino acids. The J segment lost 7 bases and the V segment lost 7 bases, leaving 12 bases of the junction unmatched. CDR3 sequence: CASIPDGRLAEQYF. In nucleotides, the CDR3 is TGTGCCAGCATCCCGGACGGCAGACTAGCGGAGCAGTACTTC. The full variable domain, in which reference TRBV28 and TRBJ2-7 provide the parts outside the CDR3, is DVKVTQSSRYLVKRTGEKVFLECVQDMDHENMFWYRQDPGLGLRLIYFSYDVKMKEKGDIPEGYSVSREKKERFSLILESASTNQTSMYLCASIPDGRLAEQYFGPGTRLTVT.

The rearrangement links TRBV9 to TRBJ2-7; TRBD2 agrees at 7 bases. This CDR3 region has 14 residues. Looked up from germline, CDR1 is SGDLS and CDR2 is YYNGEE. The J segment lost 6 bases and the V segment lost 0 bases, leaving 6 bases of the junction unmatched. Here the CDR3 DNA reads TGTGCCAGCAGCGTAGATTTGCGGGAGAGCGAGCAGTACTTC. This translates into CASSVDLRESEQYF.

The chain carries TRBV11-2 and TRBJ1-1; no clear D gene. Germline V lookup: CDR1 SGHAT, CDR2 FQNNGV. The CDR3 length is 14 residues. Trimming removed 1 base at V and 4 bases at J, with 10 bases between. The chain's CDR3 is CASSLAVGITEAFF. The CDR3 region has the DNA TGTGCCAGCAGCTTAGCTGTCGGGATCACTGAAGCTTTCTTT.

The V gene is TRBV27, the J gene TRBJ1-1, with D perhaps matching TRBD1 (6 bases). The germline gives CDR1 MNHEY, CDR2 SMNVEV (reference sequence). The CDR3 extends over 19 amino acids. Trimming stripped 3 bases from V and 4 bases from J, with 27 bases between. The CDR3 loop is CASSFPPYRDNPRSTEAFF. CDR3 coding DNA: TGTGCCAGCAGTTTCCCTCCTTACAGGGACAACCCTCGGTCCACTGAAGCTTTCTTT.

This chain connects TRBV6-5 to TRBJ1-1; D gene ambiguous. Germline CDR1 and CDR2: MNHEY and SVGAGI. The CDR3 is made up of 14 amino acids. The ends were cut back, 2 bases at V and 1 base at J, with 8 bases in the middle. DNA for the CDR3: TGTGCCAGCAGTTACGGGTCCACGAACACTGAAGCTTTCTTT. Its protein product is CASSYGSTNTEAFF.